A selection of T cell receptor beta chains follows, all from one sample in a study of spatial heterogeneity in lung cancer. MiXCR, applied by TCRdb to the 5' RACE reads, yields one record per CDR3 protein. The table includes roughly 18,000 distinct CDR3 sequences, around 19% detected once. Sequenced material: PBMCs, taken at surgery. All receptors derive from a male donor with early-stage non-small cell lung cancer. The CDR3 runs from the conserved cysteine through the conserved F or W. A D gene is named only where the DNA matches it firmly. Rows may omit the clone size; those that give it use once, few, many or a size class.

>-|TRBV29-1|TRBJ1-3|16|many
CSVEDPGEISGNTIYF
TGCAGCGTTGAAGATCCCGGGGAGATCTCTGGAAACACCATATATTTT
>TRBD1|TRBV30|TRBJ2-7|18|medium-sized
CAWSVTSPGQANFYEQYF
TGTGCCTGGAGTGTAACTTCCCCCGGACAGGCTAACTTCTACGAGCAGTACTTC
>-|TRBV29-1|TRBJ2-2|12|-
CSVTGITGELSF
TGCAGCGTTACAGGGATCACCGGGGAGCTGTCTTTT
>-|TRBV7-6|TRBJ1-2|14|many
CASSLSGGLGGYTF
TGTGCCAGCAGCTTGTCGGGGGGACTAGGCGGCTACACCTTC
>-|TRBV27|TRBJ1-2|17|many
CASSPVGSGTRGYGYTF
TGTGCCAGCAGTCCCGTAGGTTCAGGGACAAGGGGCTATGGCTACACCTTC
>TRBD1|TRBV5-5|TRBJ2-5|14|many
CASRLTGIQETQYF
TGTGCCAGCAGACTGACAGGGATCCAAGAGACCCAGTACTTC
>-|TRBV3-1|TRBJ2-1|12|-
CASSQADNEQFF
TGTGCCAGCAGCCAGGCCGACAATGAGCAGTTCTTC
>-|TRBV27|TRBJ2-7|16|many
CASSLSGTFRPYEQYF
TGTGCCAGCAGTTTGTCGGGGACCTTTCGGCCCTACGAGCAGTACTTC
>TRBD1|TRBV6-5|TRBJ2-7|15|few
CASSPFRGRGHEQYF
TGTGCCAGCAGCCCTTTTCGGGGCAGGGGGCACGAGCAGTACTTC
>-|TRBV12-3/TRBV12-4|TRBJ2-3|15|many
CASSLVGVGADTQYF
TGTGCCAGCAGTTTAGTAGGGGTGGGTGCAGATACGCAGTATTTT